The rows below give T cell receptor beta chains drawn from one sample of a study of cytomegalovirus exposure and HLA in healthy donors. Sequencing was performed with immunoSEQ multiplex PCR; in TCRdb, only in-frame clones are kept and a portion is missing. The sample comprises roughly 99,000 clones, 77% of which are singletons, and under 5% rests with the top ten. The sequencing input was PBMCs. The origin of the receptors is a male donor in good health and CMV-seronegative. The CDR3 runs from the conserved cysteine through the conserved F or W. The order of the fields is J gene, V gene, clone size, D gene, CDR3 DNA, CDR3 protein. D genes are given only for firm matches. Only part of the rows carry a size: once, few, many, or a class if the clone is expanded.

J gene: TRBJ1-3; V gene: TRBV5-1; clone size: .; D gene: TRBD1; CDR3 DNA: TGCGCCAGCAGCTTGGCCTCCGGGACAGTAATGAGCTCTGGAAACACCATATATTTT; CDR3 protein: CASSLASGTVMSSGNTIYF
J gene: TRBJ1-4; V gene: TRBV18; clone size: .; D gene: .; CDR3 DNA: TGTGCCAGCTCACACAGTAGTGAAAAACTGTTTTTT; CDR3 protein: CASSHSSEKLFF
J gene: TRBJ2-3; V gene: TRBV7-9; clone size: .; D gene: .; CDR3 DNA: TGTGCCAGCAGCCCAACAGGGACGATCACAGATACGCAGTATTTT; CDR3 protein: CASSPTGTITDTQYF
J gene: TRBJ2-1; V gene: TRBV11-2; clone size: .; D gene: .; CDR3 DNA: TGTGCCAGCAGCTTTGGAGACAATGAGCAGTTCTTC; CDR3 protein: CASSFGDNEQFF
J gene: TRBJ2-7; V gene: TRBV27; clone size: .; D gene: TRBD2; CDR3 DNA: TGTGCCAGCAGTTTATCGGCGGGAGAATACGAGCAGTACTTC; CDR3 protein: CASSLSAGEYEQYF
J gene: TRBJ2-2; V gene: TRBV5-8; clone size: .; D gene: .; CDR3 DNA: TGTGCCAGGGCGATGAGGGTAAAAAACACCGGGGAGCTGTTTTTT; CDR3 protein: CARAMRVKNTGELFF
J gene: TRBJ1-2; V gene: TRBV7-9; clone size: once; D gene: TRBD1; CDR3 DNA: TGTGCCAGCAGCTTAGGACAGGGGGCGGATGGCTACACCTTC; CDR3 protein: CASSLGQGADGYTF
J gene: TRBJ1-3; V gene: TRBV29-1; clone size: .; D gene: TRBD1; CDR3 DNA: TGCAGCGTTAGAAAGGGACAGGGGGCTGACACCATATATTTT; CDR3 protein: CSVRKGQGADTIYF
J gene: TRBJ2-1; V gene: TRBV19; clone size: .; D gene: .; CDR3 DNA: TGTGCCACCCGAGCGGAGAATGAGCAGTTCTTC; CDR3 protein: CATRAENEQFF
J gene: TRBJ2-1; V gene: TRBV9; clone size: .; D gene: .; CDR3 DNA: TGTGCCAGCAGCGTAGGTACGGGGGTCGGTGGTGAGCAGTTCTTC; CDR3 protein: CASSVGTGVGGEQFF
J gene: TRBJ2-1; V gene: TRBV7-9; clone size: once; D gene: TRBD2; CDR3 DNA: TGTGCCAGCAGCTTAGAGCTAGCGGGAGATGTTGAGCAGTTCTTC; CDR3 protein: CASSLELAGDVEQFF
J gene: TRBJ2-7; V gene: TRBV9; clone size: .; D gene: .; CDR3 DNA: TGTGCCAGCAGCGTAGGCCAGGGTGCCTACGAGCAGTACTTC; CDR3 protein: CASSVGQGAYEQYF
J gene: TRBJ2-7; V gene: TRBV18; clone size: .; D gene: .; CDR3 DNA: TGTGCCAGCTCACCAGATGCTAGCGACTACGAGCAGTACTTC; CDR3 protein: CASSPDASDYEQYF
J gene: TRBJ2-1; V gene: TRBV4-2; clone size: once; D gene: .; CDR3 DNA: TGTGCCAGCAGCCAGGAAACCTCGACTAGTCGGGAGCAGTTCTTC; CDR3 protein: CASSQETSTSREQFF
J gene: TRBJ1-5; V gene: TRBV28; clone size: .; D gene: .; CDR3 DNA: TGTGCCAGCAAGTACGGGGGGGGCATGGGCAATCAGCCCCAGCATTTT; CDR3 protein: CASKYGGGMGNQPQHF
J gene: TRBJ2-7; V gene: TRBV15; clone size: .; D gene: TRBD1; CDR3 DNA: TGTGCCACCAGCCCCGGGACAGGGAAATACGAGCAGTACTTC; CDR3 protein: CATSPGTGKYEQYF
J gene: TRBJ2-1; V gene: TRBV19; clone size: .; D gene: TRBD1; CDR3 DNA: TGTGCCAGTAGTATCGGGACAGGGGACACCAATGAGCAGTTCTTC; CDR3 protein: CASSIGTGDTNEQFF
J gene: TRBJ2-7; V gene: TRBV6-6; clone size: once; D gene: TRBD2; CDR3 DNA: TGTGCCAGCAACCCGGGACTAGCGGGAGTCGGCGAGCAGTACTTC; CDR3 protein: CASNPGLAGVGEQYF
J gene: TRBJ2-3; V gene: TRBV5-1; clone size: .; D gene: TRBD2; CDR3 DNA: TGCGCCAGCAGCTTGGGGGCGGGAGGGCCAGATACGCAGTATTTT; CDR3 protein: CASSLGAGGPDTQYF
J gene: TRBJ2-1; V gene: TRBV7-7; clone size: .; D gene: TRBD2; CDR3 DNA: TGTGCCAGCAGCCGGGGACTAGCGGGAGAAAATGAGCAGTTCTTC; CDR3 protein: CASSRGLAGENEQFF
J gene: TRBJ1-4; V gene: TRBV28; clone size: .; D gene: .; CDR3 DNA: TGTGCCAGCAGTTTATGGGGACAAGATGAAAAACTGTTTTTT; CDR3 protein: CASSLWGQDEKLFF
J gene: TRBJ2-5; V gene: TRBV5-4; clone size: .; D gene: TRBD2; CDR3 DNA: TGTGCCAGCAGCTTGGTTAGCGGGAGGGCCGGAGAGACCCAGTACTTC; CDR3 protein: CASSLVSGRAGETQYF
J gene: TRBJ2-7; V gene: TRBV2; clone size: .; D gene: TRBD1; CDR3 DNA: TGTGCCACGGACAGGGGTCTCTACGAGCAGTACTTC; CDR3 protein: CATDRGLYEQYF
J gene: TRBJ2-7; V gene: TRBV19; clone size: .; D gene: TRBD1; CDR3 DNA: TGTGCCAGTGGGATGGGACAGGGCCACGAGCAGTACTTC; CDR3 protein: CASGMGQGHEQYF
J gene: TRBJ1-1; V gene: TRBV7-6; clone size: .; D gene: .; CDR3 DNA: TGTGCCAGCAGGCTAATGGGGGGGAACACTGAAGCTTTCTTT; CDR3 protein: CASRLMGGNTEAFF
J gene: TRBJ1-5; V gene: TRBV19; clone size: .; D gene: .; CDR3 DNA: TGTGCCAGTAGTACCCAGGACAGCCGTCACGGGCCCCAGCATTTT; CDR3 protein: CASSTQDSRHGPQHF
J gene: TRBJ1-5; V gene: TRBV6-5; clone size: few; D gene: .; CDR3 DNA: TGTGCCAGCAGCCCCCCTAATCAGCCCCAGCATTTT; CDR3 protein: CASSPPNQPQHF
J gene: TRBJ2-7; V gene: TRBV27; clone size: .; D gene: TRBD2; CDR3 DNA: TGTGCCAGCAGTGGGCTAGCGGACTACGAGCAGTACTTC; CDR3 protein: CASSGLADYEQYF
J gene: TRBJ2-5; V gene: TRBV11-2; clone size: few; D gene: .; CDR3 DNA: TGTGCCAGCAGCTTAGCCAGGTCGTCGTTAGCGGCCCAGTACTTC; CDR3 protein: CASSLARSSLAAQYF
J gene: TRBJ2-7; V gene: TRBV4-1; clone size: .; D gene: TRBD2; CDR3 DNA: TGCGCCAGCAGCCAAGCCAGGACTAGCGGGAGTGACTCCTACGAGCAGTACTTC; CDR3 protein: CASSQARTSGSDSYEQYF
J gene: TRBJ1-2; V gene: TRBV25-1; clone size: .; D gene: .; CDR3 DNA: TGTGCCAGCAGTGACTTCGCCCAGGGGCGGGTGAATGGCTACACCTTC; CDR3 protein: CASSDFAQGRVNGYTF
J gene: TRBJ2-2; V gene: TRBV5-6; clone size: .; D gene: .; CDR3 DNA: TGTGCCAGCAGGTTGGCAGGGTACGCCGGGGAGCTGTTTTTT; CDR3 protein: CASRLAGYAGELFF
J gene: TRBJ2-1; V gene: TRBV7-6; clone size: .; D gene: TRBD2; CDR3 DNA: TGTGCCAGCAGCACCCGGACTAGCGGGAGCGCTGAGCAGTTCTTC; CDR3 protein: CASSTRTSGSAEQFF
J gene: TRBJ1-2; V gene: TRBV6-1; clone size: .; D gene: .; CDR3 DNA: TGTGCCAGCAGTGAAACCGAACAGGGATCTACCACCATAATGGTCTTC; CDR3 protein: CASSETEQGSTTIMVF
J gene: TRBJ1-4; V gene: TRBV2; clone size: few; D gene: .; CDR3 DNA: TGTGCCAGCAGTGAAGGGGGGGCAACTAATGAAAAACTGTTTTTT; CDR3 protein: CASSEGGATNEKLFF
J gene: TRBJ2-7; V gene: TRBV5-4; clone size: .; D gene: TRBD1; CDR3 DNA: TGTGCCAGCAGCTTGACAGGGGGCGAGCAGTACTTC; CDR3 protein: CASSLTGGEQYF
J gene: TRBJ2-1; V gene: TRBV28; clone size: once; D gene: .; CDR3 DNA: TGTGCCAGCAGTTTATTTGACCTCGTCAGGGCGAATGAGCAGTTCTTC; CDR3 protein: CASSLFDLVRANEQFF
J gene: TRBJ2-7; V gene: TRBV5-1; clone size: .; D gene: TRBD1; CDR3 DNA: TGCGCCAGCGGACCGGGACAGAGCTACGAGCAGTACTTC; CDR3 protein: CASGPGQSYEQYF
J gene: TRBJ2-2; V gene: TRBV6-4; clone size: .; D gene: .; CDR3 DNA: TGTGCCAGCTCTAGCGCGAACACCGGGGAGCTGTTTTTT; CDR3 protein: CASSSANTGELFF
J gene: TRBJ2-1; V gene: TRBV18; clone size: .; D gene: .; CDR3 DNA: TGTGCCAGCTCACCAGAACTGGGCGATGAGCAGTTCTTC; CDR3 protein: CASSPELGDEQFF
J gene: TRBJ2-7; V gene: TRBV7-6; clone size: .; D gene: .; CDR3 DNA: TGTGCCAGCAGCTTAGATACAGGGCTGCGGGAGCAGTACTTC; CDR3 protein: CASSLDTGLREQYF
J gene: TRBJ1-2; V gene: TRBV5-1; clone size: .; D gene: .; CDR3 DNA: TGCGCCAGCAGTCCAGGACATAAAATGAACTATGGCTACACCTTC; CDR3 protein: CASSPGHKMNYGYTF
J gene: TRBJ2-5; V gene: TRBV11-2; clone size: .; D gene: TRBD2; CDR3 DNA: TGTGCCAGCAGCTTAGTGCTAGCGGGAGGAGAGACCCAGTACTTC; CDR3 protein: CASSLVLAGGETQYF
J gene: TRBJ2-3; V gene: TRBV2; clone size: .; D gene: TRBD1; CDR3 DNA: TGTGCCAGCAGCCTTGACAGGGGGCATGCAGATACGCAGTATTTT; CDR3 protein: CASSLDRGHADTQYF
J gene: TRBJ2-7; V gene: TRBV4-2; clone size: few; D gene: TRBD2; CDR3 DNA: TGTGCCAGCAGCCAAGATAGCGGGAGCTCCTACGAGCAGTACTTC; CDR3 protein: CASSQDSGSSYEQYF
J gene: TRBJ1-5; V gene: TRBV2; clone size: once; D gene: .; CDR3 DNA: TGTGCCAGCAGACGGACAGAATCTCAGCCCCAGCATTTT; CDR3 protein: CASRRTESQPQHF